The T cell receptor beta chain under discussion was sequenced for a study of beta chain features in type 1 diabetes. Study-level findings and limits: Shorter TCRB CDR3s, moderately but significantly so, were found in Type 1 diabetes patients in all four CD4+ subsets. Patients with type 1 diabetes carried fewer insertions and had more deletions at their VDJ junctions.

Germline V gene sequence: CDR1 SGDLS, CDR2 YYNGEE. Trimming removed 0 bases from V and 6 bases from J; junction bases left unmatched: 4. CDR3 length equals 15 residues. cDNA synthesis used the whole RNA isolate, giving expressed TCRB sequences. Generated by immunoSEQ multiplex PCR, the TCRdb table keeps only in-frame clones and is missing some. The sample includes 600,000 to 700,000 clones, roughly 12% of them seen just once. With regard to this clone: What it recognizes is unknown.

Sequencing was performed on naive CD4+ T cells from blood. The chain links TRBV9 to TRBJ2-2; the match to TRBD1 covers 8 bases. The TCR sequence derives from a man younger than 35 with type 1 diabetes. The CDR3 DNA reads as TGTGCCAGCAGCGTAGCCGGACAGGGATCCGGGGAGCTGTTTTTT. It encodes CASSVAGQGSGELFF.